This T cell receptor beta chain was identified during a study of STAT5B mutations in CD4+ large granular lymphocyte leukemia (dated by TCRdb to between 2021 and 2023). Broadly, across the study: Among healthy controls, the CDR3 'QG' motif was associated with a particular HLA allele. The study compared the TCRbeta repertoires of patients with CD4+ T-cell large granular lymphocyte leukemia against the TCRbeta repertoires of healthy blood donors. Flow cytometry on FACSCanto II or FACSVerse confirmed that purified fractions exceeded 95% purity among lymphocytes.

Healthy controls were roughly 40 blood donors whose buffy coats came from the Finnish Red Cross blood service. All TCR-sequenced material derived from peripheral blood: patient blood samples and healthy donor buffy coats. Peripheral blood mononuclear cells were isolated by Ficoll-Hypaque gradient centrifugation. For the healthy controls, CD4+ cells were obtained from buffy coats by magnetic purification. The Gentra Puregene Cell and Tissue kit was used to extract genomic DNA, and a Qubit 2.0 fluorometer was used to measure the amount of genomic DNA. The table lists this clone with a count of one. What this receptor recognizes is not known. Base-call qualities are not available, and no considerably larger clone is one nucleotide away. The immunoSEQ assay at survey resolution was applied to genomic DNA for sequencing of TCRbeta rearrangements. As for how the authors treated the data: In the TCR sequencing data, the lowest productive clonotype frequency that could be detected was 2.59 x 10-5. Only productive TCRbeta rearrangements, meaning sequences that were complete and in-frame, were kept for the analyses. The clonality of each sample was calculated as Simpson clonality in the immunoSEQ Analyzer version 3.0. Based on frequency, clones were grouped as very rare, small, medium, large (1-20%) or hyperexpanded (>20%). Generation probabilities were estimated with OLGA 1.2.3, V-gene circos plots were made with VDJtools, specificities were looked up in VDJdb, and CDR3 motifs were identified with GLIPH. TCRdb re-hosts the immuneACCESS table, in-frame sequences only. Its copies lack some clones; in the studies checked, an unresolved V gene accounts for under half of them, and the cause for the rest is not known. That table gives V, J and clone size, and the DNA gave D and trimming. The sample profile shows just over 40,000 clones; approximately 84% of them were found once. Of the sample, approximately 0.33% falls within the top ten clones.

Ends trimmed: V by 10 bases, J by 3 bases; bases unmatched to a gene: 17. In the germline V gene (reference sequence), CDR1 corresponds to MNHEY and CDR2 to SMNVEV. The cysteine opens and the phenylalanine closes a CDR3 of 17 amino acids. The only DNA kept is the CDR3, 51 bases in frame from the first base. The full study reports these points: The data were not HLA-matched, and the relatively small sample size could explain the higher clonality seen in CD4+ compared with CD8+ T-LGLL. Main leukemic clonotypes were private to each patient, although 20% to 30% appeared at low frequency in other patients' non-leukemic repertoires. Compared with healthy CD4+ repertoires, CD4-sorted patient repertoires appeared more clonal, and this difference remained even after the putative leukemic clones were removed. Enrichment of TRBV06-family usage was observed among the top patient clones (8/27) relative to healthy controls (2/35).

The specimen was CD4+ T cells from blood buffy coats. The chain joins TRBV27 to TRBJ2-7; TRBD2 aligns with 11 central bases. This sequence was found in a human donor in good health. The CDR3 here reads CAIIQCPRLAGIYEQYF. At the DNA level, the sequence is TGTGCCATCATCCAATGCCCCCGACTAGCGGGGATCTACGAGCAGTACTTC.